This is a list of T cell receptor beta chains from one sample in a study of shared clonotypes between healthy human individuals. This table comes from immunoSEQ multiplex PCR, and its TCRdb copy is limited to in-frame clones, with some not included. The profile shows about 2.4 million clones, approximately 90% of them singletons. Input material: naive CD4+ T cells sorted from blood. The receptors derive from a man in his late teens or twenties in good health. The CDR3 runs from the conserved cysteine through the conserved F or W. D genes are given only for firm matches. Clone size is stated in some rows and not others, as once, few, many or a class when expanded.

J | D | V | size | DNA | CDR3
TRBJ2-1 | - | TRBV5-1 | - | TGCGCCAGCAGCTGGCAAGGGGATGAGCAGTTCTTC | CASSWQGDEQFF
TRBJ1-2 | - | TRBV29-1 | - | TGCAGCGTCCTTAATAACTATGGCTACACCTTC | CSVLNNYGYTF
TRBJ1-2 | TRBD1 | TRBV27 | - | TGTGCCAGCAGTTTTCGGACAGGGGGCGAATCGAACTATGGCTACACCTTC | CASSFRTGGESNYGYTF
TRBJ1-1 | - | TRBV11-2 | once | TGTGCCAGCAGCCTAAGGCCTGGGTCACAGGGAGGTGAAGCTTTCTTT | CASSLRPGSQGGEAFF
TRBJ1-3 | - | TRBV7-9 | - | TGTGCCACTTCTCTCGGGAACACCATATATTTT | CATSLGNTIYF
TRBJ2-5 | - | TRBV15 | - | TGTGCCACCAGCAGAGATGTCTGGGGCCCCCTTGGCGAGACCCAGTACTTC | CATSRDVWGPLGETQYF
TRBJ1-2 | TRBD1 | TRBV5-1 | - | TGCGCCAGCAGCTTGGTGTACCAGGGGGCTCAGGGCTACACCTTC | CASSLVYQGAQGYTF
TRBJ2-3 | TRBD2 | TRBV6-5 | - | TGTGCCAGCAGTCCCCCCAGCGGGAGGGGGGGGACGCAGTATTTT | CASSPPSGRGGTQYF
TRBJ1-1 | TRBD1 | TRBV5-6 | - | TGTGCCAGCAGCATACAGGGGGTCGGCACTGAAGCTTTCTTT | CASSIQGVGTEAFF
TRBJ2-2 | TRBD1 | TRBV6-5 | - | TGTGCCAGCAGGGCTCAGGGGGCGGGCACCGGGGAGCTGTTTTTT | CASRAQGAGTGELFF
TRBJ1-5 | - | TRBV30 | - | TGTGCCTGGTCGAGGAGCAATCAGCCCCAGCATTTT | CAWSRSNQPQHF
TRBJ2-1 | - | TRBV10-1 | - | TGCGCCAGCAGTGAGTCTATGGGGAGTAGGTTCTTC | CASSESMGSRFF
TRBJ1-3 | TRBD1 | TRBV9 | - | TGTGCCAGCAGCGTAGACCCGGGACAGGTCTCTGGAAACACCATATATTTT | CASSVDPGQVSGNTIYF
TRBJ1-3 | TRBD1 | TRBV6-5 | once | TGTGCCAGCAGTTACCGGACAGGGACTGGAAACACCATATATTTT | CASSYRTGTGNTIYF
TRBJ2-7 | - | TRBV5-1 | - | TGCGCCAGCAGCTGGCGGGGAGGGGGCGATTACGAGCAGTACTTC | CASSWRGGGDYEQYF
TRBJ1-3 | - | TRBV4-1 | - | TGCGCCAGCAGCCAAGTTGGGGGGGCTGGAAACACCATATATTTT | CASSQVGGAGNTIYF
TRBJ2-3 | - | TRBV29-1 | once | TGCAGCGTTGGGAGGGGGCGATTAGATACGCAGTATTTT | CSVGRGRLDTQYF
TRBJ2-7 | - | TRBV6-1 | - | TGTGCCAGCCTTTCCTACGAGCAGTACTTC | CASLSYEQYF
TRBJ1-5 | - | TRBV6-1 | - | TGTGCCAGCAGTGAAGCTAATAGGGGCGGCAATCAGCCCCAGCATTTT | CASSEANRGGNQPQHF
TRBJ1-3 | - | TRBV9 | - | TGTGCCAGCAGCGTATCCTCAAGCTCTGGAAACACCATATATTTT | CASSVSSSSGNTIYF
TRBJ1-1 | - | TRBV10-3 | few | TGTGCCATCAGGGGGACGTTGAACACTGAAGCTTTCTTT | CAIRGTLNTEAFF
TRBJ1-4 | - | TRBV30 | - | TGTGCCTGGAGGTCGTATGCAACTAATGAAAAACTGTTTTTT | CAWRSYATNEKLFF
TRBJ2-6 | TRBD2 | TRBV6-1 | - | TGTGCCAGCAGTGTAGCGGGGCGGATCTCTGGGGCCAACGTCCTGACTTTC | CASSVAGRISGANVLTF
TRBJ2-7 | TRBD1 | TRBV28 | - | TGTGCCAGCAGGCACCGGGACAGGGGTGACGAGCAGTACTTC | CASRHRDRGDEQYF
TRBJ2-1 | TRBD2 | TRBV10-3 | - | TGTGCCATCAGTGAACCGGGACTAGTGTTTTCTGAGCAGTTCTTC | CAISEPGLVFSEQFF
TRBJ1-4 | - | TRBV6-5 | few | TGTGCCAGCAGCCGGGGGGCAACTAATGAAAAACTGTTTTTT | CASSRGATNEKLFF
TRBJ2-7 | TRBD2 | TRBV6-1 | - | TGTGCCAGCAGTGGTTGGGGCTTAGCGGGTTCGTACGAGCAGTACTTC | CASSGWGLAGSYEQYF
TRBJ2-1 | - | TRBV5-1 | - | TGCGCCAGCAGCCCCCTCACACCCTCTAGCGACAATGAGCAGTTCTTC | CASSPLTPSSDNEQFF
TRBJ2-5 | - | TRBV9 | - | TGTGCCAGCAGCGTAGTTGGGGGGCCCCCTCTCCAAGAGACCCAGTACTTC | CASSVVGGPPLQETQYF
TRBJ2-3 | TRBD2 | TRBV10-3 | - | TGTGCCATCAGTGAGTCAAGGCGACTAGCGGGGGCCGTTAGCACAGATACGCAGTATTTT | CAISESRRLAGAVSTDTQYF
TRBJ2-3 | TRBD2 | TRBV6-1 | - | TGTGCCAGCAGTGTTGTCGGTCTAGCGGGGGAGCACACAGATACGCAGTATTTT | CASSVVGLAGEHTDTQYF
TRBJ2-3 | TRBD2 | TRBV19 | - | TGTGCCAGTAGCCCCACTAGCGGGAGGACAGATACGCAGTATTTT | CASSPTSGRTDTQYF
TRBJ2-7 | - | TRBV5-5 | - | TGTGCCAGCAGCCCCGAAGGGCGAACCTACGAGCAGTACTTC | CASSPEGRTYEQYF
TRBJ1-1 | TRBD1 | TRBV19 | - | TGTGCCAGTAGTAAGGGGGCTAGGGTGAACACTGAAGCTTTCTTT | CASSKGARVNTEAFF
TRBJ1-2 | - | TRBV6-1 | once | TGTGCCAGCGAAGTGGGTAACTATGGCTACACCTTC | CASEVGNYGYTF
TRBJ2-5 | - | TRBV7-9 | - | TGTGCCAGCAGCTCCATGGGGGACCAGTACTTC | CASSSMGDQYF
TRBJ2-4 | TRBD2 | TRBV9 | - | TGTGCCAGCAGCGCCCTGGGGGAGGGAGCCAAAAACATTCAGTACTTC | CASSALGEGAKNIQYF
TRBJ1-5 | TRBD1 | TRBV6-1 | - | TGTGCCAGCAGTGATGGACAGGTTAGCAATCAGCCCCAGCATTTT | CASSDGQVSNQPQHF
TRBJ1-5 | - | TRBV28 | - | TGTGCCAGCAGTTTGCCGAAGTATCAGCCCCAGCATTTT | CASSLPKYQPQHF
TRBJ1-2 | - | TRBV5-4 | - | TGTGCCAGCAGTTCTATGGAGGGGGGAGACTATGGCTACACCTTC | CASSSMEGGDYGYTF
TRBJ1-1 | - | TRBV19 | few | TGTGCCAGTACTGCACTTCTTATGAACACTGAAGCTTTCTTT | CASTALLMNTEAFF
TRBJ1-5 | - | TRBV18 | - | TGTGCCAGCTCACTTGCCCTGGGGAATCAGCCCCAGCATTTT | CASSLALGNQPQHF
TRBJ1-5 | TRBD1 | TRBV7-2 | - | TGTGCCAGCAGCTACAGACAGGGTAATCAGCCCCAGCATTTT | CASSYRQGNQPQHF
TRBJ2-7 | TRBD2 | TRBV6-1 | - | TGTGCCAGCAAGGGACTAGCGGCCAGCTCCTACGAGCAGTACTTC | CASKGLAASSYEQYF
TRBJ2-7 | TRBD1 | TRBV28 | - | TGTGCCAGCAGTCCTCCAGGGACAGGCAGGGTGGTCGACGAGCAGTACTTC | CASSPPGTGRVVDEQYF
TRBJ1-2 | TRBD1 | TRBV5-1 | - | TGCGCCAGCAGCTTGGCTGGGACAGGGGGCGTTTATGGCTACACCTTC | CASSLAGTGGVYGYTF
TRBJ2-7 | - | TRBV18 | - | TGTGCCAGCTCACCACGCGACCGGGTAGGTGAGCAGTACTTC | CASSPRDRVGEQYF
TRBJ1-2 | - | TRBV12-1 | - | TGTGCCAGCAGCTTTGCGGGGGTGAGATATGGCTACACCTTC | CASSFAGVRYGYTF
TRBJ2-7 | TRBD1 | TRBV6-5 | - | TGTGCCAGCAGCCCGACAGGGGGCGAATACGAGCAGTACTTC | CASSPTGGEYEQYF
TRBJ2-1 | TRBD2 | TRBV6-1 | - | TGTGCCAGCAGTGAAGCGCGCCTAGCGGGGGGCCAACCAATGAGGCAGTTCTTC | CASSEARLAGGQPMRQFF
TRBJ1-1 | - | TRBV16 | - | TGTGCCAGCAGCCAATTCGGCAGGGCGGACACTGAAGCTTTCTTT | CASSQFGRADTEAFF
TRBJ2-7 | - | TRBV10-3 | once | TGTGCCATCAGTGAGTCGATCGCGGCAACAAAGCAGTACTTC | CAISESIAATKQYF
TRBJ1-2 | - | TRBV27 | - | TGTGCCAGCAGACGGAGGACGGAAAACTATGGCTACACCTTC | CASRRRTENYGYTF
TRBJ1-6 | TRBD1 | TRBV10-3 | - | TGTGCCATCTCTGAGGTCGGACAGGGTCGATCACCCCTCCACTTT | CAISEVGQGRSPLHF
TRBJ1-2 | - | TRBV28 | - | TGTGCCAGCAGTCCACGCAGGTACGGCTACACCTTC | CASSPRRYGYTF
TRBJ2-5 | - | TRBV5-4 | - | TGTGCCAGCAGCTCGTGGGGGATCCAAGAGACCCAGTACTTC | CASSSWGIQETQYF
TRBJ2-7 | TRBD1 | TRBV6-5 | - | TGTGCCAGCAGCACTGGACAGGGTGGGTCCTACGAGCAGTACTTC | CASSTGQGGSYEQYF